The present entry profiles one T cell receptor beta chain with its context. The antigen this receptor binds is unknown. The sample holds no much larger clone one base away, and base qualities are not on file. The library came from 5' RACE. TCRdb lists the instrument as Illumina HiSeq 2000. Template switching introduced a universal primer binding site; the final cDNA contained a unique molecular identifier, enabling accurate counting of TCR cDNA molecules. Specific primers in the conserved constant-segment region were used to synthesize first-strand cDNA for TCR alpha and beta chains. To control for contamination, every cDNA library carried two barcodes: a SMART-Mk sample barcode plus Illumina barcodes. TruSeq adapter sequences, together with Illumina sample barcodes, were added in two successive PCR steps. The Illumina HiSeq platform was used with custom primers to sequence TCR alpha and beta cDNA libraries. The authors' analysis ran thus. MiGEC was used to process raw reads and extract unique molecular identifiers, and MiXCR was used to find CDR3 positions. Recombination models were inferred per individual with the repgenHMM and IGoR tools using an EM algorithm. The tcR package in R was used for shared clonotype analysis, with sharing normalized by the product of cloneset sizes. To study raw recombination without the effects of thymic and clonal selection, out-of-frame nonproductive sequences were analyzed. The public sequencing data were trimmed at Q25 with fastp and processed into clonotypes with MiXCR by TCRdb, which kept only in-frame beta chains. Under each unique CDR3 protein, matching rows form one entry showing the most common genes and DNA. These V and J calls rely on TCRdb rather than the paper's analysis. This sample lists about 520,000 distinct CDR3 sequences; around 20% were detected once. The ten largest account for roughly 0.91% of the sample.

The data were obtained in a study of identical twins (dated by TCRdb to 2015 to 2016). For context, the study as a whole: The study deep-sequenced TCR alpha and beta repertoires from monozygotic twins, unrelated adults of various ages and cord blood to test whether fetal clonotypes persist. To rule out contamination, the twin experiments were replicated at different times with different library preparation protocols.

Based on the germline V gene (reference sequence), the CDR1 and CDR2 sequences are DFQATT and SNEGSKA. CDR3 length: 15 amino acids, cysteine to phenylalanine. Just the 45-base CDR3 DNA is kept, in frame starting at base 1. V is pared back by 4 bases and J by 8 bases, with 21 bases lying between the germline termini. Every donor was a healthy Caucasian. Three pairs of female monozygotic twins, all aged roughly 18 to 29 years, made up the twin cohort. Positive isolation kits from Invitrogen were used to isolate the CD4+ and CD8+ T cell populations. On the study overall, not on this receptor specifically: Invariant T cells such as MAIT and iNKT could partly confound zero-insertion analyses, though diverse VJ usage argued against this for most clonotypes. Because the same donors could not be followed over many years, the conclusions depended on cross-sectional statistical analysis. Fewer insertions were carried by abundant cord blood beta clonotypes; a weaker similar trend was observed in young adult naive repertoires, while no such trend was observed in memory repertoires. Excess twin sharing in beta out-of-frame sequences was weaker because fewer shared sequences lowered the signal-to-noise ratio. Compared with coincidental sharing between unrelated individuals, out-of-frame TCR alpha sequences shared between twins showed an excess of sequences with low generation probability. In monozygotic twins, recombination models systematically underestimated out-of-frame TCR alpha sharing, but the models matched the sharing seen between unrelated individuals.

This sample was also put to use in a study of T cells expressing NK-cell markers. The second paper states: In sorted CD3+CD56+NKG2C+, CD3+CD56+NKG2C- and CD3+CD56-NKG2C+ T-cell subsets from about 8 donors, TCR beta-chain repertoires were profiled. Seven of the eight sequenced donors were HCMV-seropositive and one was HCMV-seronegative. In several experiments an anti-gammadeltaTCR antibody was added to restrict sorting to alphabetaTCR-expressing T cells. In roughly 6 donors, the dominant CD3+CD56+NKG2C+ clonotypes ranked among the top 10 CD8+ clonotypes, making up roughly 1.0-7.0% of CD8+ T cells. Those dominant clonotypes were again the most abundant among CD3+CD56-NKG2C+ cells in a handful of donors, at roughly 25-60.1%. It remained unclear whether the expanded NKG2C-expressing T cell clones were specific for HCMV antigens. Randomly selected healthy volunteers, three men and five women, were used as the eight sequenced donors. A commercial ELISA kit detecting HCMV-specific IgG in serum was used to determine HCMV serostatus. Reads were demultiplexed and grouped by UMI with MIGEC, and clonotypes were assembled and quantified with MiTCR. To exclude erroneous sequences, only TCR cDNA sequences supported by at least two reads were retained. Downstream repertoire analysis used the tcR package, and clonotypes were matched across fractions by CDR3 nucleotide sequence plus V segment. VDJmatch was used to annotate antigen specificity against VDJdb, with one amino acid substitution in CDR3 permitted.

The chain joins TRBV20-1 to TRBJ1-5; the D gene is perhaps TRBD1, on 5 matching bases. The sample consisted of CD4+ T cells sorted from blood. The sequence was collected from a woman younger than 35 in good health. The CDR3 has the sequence CSATRTLNLGEPQHF. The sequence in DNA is TGCAGTGCTACTCGGACCCTCAATCTGGGGGAGCCCCAGCATTTT.